This entry is about one T cell receptor (beta chain). The antigen is not known. This sample was taken from a study of T cell responses to AZD1222 COVID-19 vaccine. Clones were sequenced by immunoSEQ multiplex PCR, and TCRdb holds only the in-frame ones, with some missing. The sample carries 95,000 to 130,000 clones, around 88% recorded once. General study results and limits: It was only after the peak T cell response that any repertoires were sampled. Donors were mostly white British, more females; clonal diversity possibly underestimated. Targets within unmutated variant regions were reportedly found for nearly half of spike-specific TCRs. A rise in Spike-specific TCR breadth and depth followed two AZD1222 doses.

The CDR3 loop spans 13 amino acids. Looked up from germline, CDR1 is SSHAT and CDR2 is FNYEAQ (reference sequence). Deletions cut 5 bases from V and 9 bases from J, with 13 bases between. This specimen consisted of peripheral blood, obtained on day 0 of AZD1222 vaccination. This chain links TRBV7-7 with TRBJ2-2, with D uncertain. The clonotype comes from an adult in good health. The CDR3 spells CASSPAVHRELFF. In DNA form, the CDR3 reads TGTGCCAGCAGCCCTGCGGTTCACCGGGAGCTGTTTTTT.